The 21 T cell receptor beta chains below come from one sample, sequenced in a study of blood T cell repertoires in COVID-19. Sequenced by immunoSEQ multiplex PCR; TCRdb stores in-frame clones only, minus some. The table lists approximately 150,000 clones, about 81% of them singletons. Specimen: peripheral blood. All receptors derive from a woman aged 65 to 85 with acute or convalescent COVID-19.

The chain combines TRBV27 with TRBJ2-1; 11 nucleotides match TRBD2. Germline CDR1 MNHEY, CDR2 SMNVEV (reference sequence). This CDR3 spans 16 amino acids. V shed 7 bases, J shed 2 bases, and the junction held 7 bases outside the gene matches. CDR3 in amino acids: CASKPLLAGAYNEQFF. As DNA, the CDR3 is TGTGCCAGCAAGCCCCTACTAGCGGGGGCCTACAATGAGCAGTTCTTC.

A few counts support this clone. This chain uses TRBV5-1 with TRBJ2-7, with 9 bases lining up with TRBD1. V shed 2 bases and J 3 bases; nucleotides not matched to a gene: 12. This CDR3 has 17 amino acids. Germline V gene sequence: CDR1 SGHRS, CDR2 YFSETQ. The CDR3 coding sequence is TGCGCCAGCAGCTTACCCCGATCCGGGGGACAGGGCTACGAGCAGTACTTC. Encoded protein: CASSLPRSGGQGYEQYF.

This clone was seen only a few times. The DNA for the CDR3 is TGTGCCAGCAGCCAAGTGAGGAATTCACCCCTCCACTTT. Amino acid sequence: CASSQVRNSPLHF. V gene TRBV14 combines with J gene TRBJ1-6; D remains ambiguous. CDR3 length equals 13 residues. Trimming pared 1 base from V and 7 bases from J, leaving 5 bases between. Per germline, CDR1 SGHDN and CDR2 FVKESK.

V gene TRBV27 combines with J gene TRBJ2-3; 9 bases are shared with TRBD2. Unmatched junction bases numbered 8, after V lost 4 bases and J lost 3 bases. This CDR3 has 16 amino acids. Germline loops: CDR1 MNHEY, CDR2 SMNVEV (reference sequence). This CDR3 is CASSSIKGLATDTQYF. CDR3 nucleotides: TGTGCCAGCAGTTCGATTAAGGGACTAGCTACAGATACGCAGTATTTT.

This clone was seen more than once but under ten times. This chain connects TRBV4-3 to TRBJ1-4; D unresolved. Trimming stripped 2 bases from V and 3 bases from J, with 16 bases between. Germline assignment: CDR1 LGHNA and CDR2 YSLEER. This CDR3 has 17 residues. The CDR3 here is CASSQLVLSYANEKLFF. The CDR3 region has the DNA TGCGCCAGCAGCCAACTCGTTTTGAGTTATGCTAATGAAAAACTGTTTTTT.

The chain couples TRBV5-1 to TRBJ2-7, with D perhaps matching TRBD1 (8 bases). CDR1 SGHRS and CDR2 YFSETQ come from the germline V gene. There are 16 residues in the CDR3. The V gene lost 6 bases and the J gene lost 3 bases, with 22 bases spanning the gap. The chain's CDR3 is CASTLGRGTGIYEQYF. Here the CDR3 DNA reads TGCGCCAGCACCTTAGGGCGGGGGACAGGAATCTACGAGCAGTACTTC.

This sequence joins TRBV7-9 and TRBJ1-3; 7 nucleotides line up with TRBD1. V gave up 5 bases and J gave up 1 base; unmatched junction bases: 5. Germline V gene data show CDR1 as SEHNR and CDR2 as FQNEAQ (reference sequence). The CDR3 length is 15 residues. The CDR3 DNA reads as TGTGCCAGCAGCCATGACAGGGAGTCTGGAAACACCATATATTTT. The encoded protein is CASSHDRESGNTIYF.

This clone appeared a single time. V and J are TRBV5-6 and TRBJ1-6; 7 bases map to TRBD1. Germline V lookup: CDR1 SGHDT, CDR2 YYEEEE. The V segment lost 4 bases and the J segment 10 bases; nucleotides outside the gene matches: 14. There are 16 residues in the CDR3. CDR3 sequence (DNA): TGTGCCAGCAGCCTTGACAGGGCCACTGTGGGGTCACCCCTCCACTTT. It codes for CASSLDRATVGSPLHF.

This clone was recorded only once. The J gene is TRBJ2-7, the V gene TRBV28; D call uncertain. CDR1 is MDHEN, CDR2 SYDVKM, per germline. Trimming stripped 4 bases from V and 3 bases from J, with 4 bases between. The CDR3 totals 11 residues. The CDR3 DNA is TGTGCCAGCAGTTACAGCTACGAGCAGTACTTC. Encoded protein: CASSYSYEQYF.

This chain uses TRBV6-5 with TRBJ1-2; 7 bases fit TRBD1. CDR1 MNHEY and CDR2 SVGAGI come from the germline V gene. The CDR3 length is 13 residues. V trimming: 2 bases; J trimming: 7 bases; junction bases outside the gene matches: 4. The CDR3 nucleotides read TGTGCCAGCAGTTACCAGGGGGACGGTGGCTACACCTTC. Protein: CASSYQGDGGYTF.

The genes are TRBV7-2 and TRBJ2-6; D may be TRBD2 (6 bases). V was trimmed by 1 base and J by 1 base, leaving 17 bases between them. The CDR3 length is 19 residues. Germline CDR1 and CDR2: SGHTA and FQGNSA. CDR3 region: CASSLVYQGGFSGANVLTF. The CDR3 DNA reads TGTGCCAGCAGCTTAGTTTACCAGGGAGGTTTTTCTGGGGCCAACGTCCTGACTTTC.

This clone was recorded a few times. The chain couples TRBV6-1 to TRBJ2-3; D may be TRBD1 (5 bases). The germline V gene encodes CDR1 MNHNS and CDR2 SASEGT. There are 16 residues in the CDR3. Trimming took 2 bases from V and 2 from J, leaving 14 bases between them. CDR3 coding DNA: TGTGCCAGCAGTGAACTCGCAGGGTGGTACACAGATACGCAGTATTTT. Protein product: CASSELAGWYTDTQYF.

The chain is built from TRBV7-2 and TRBJ2-3, with TRBD2 matching over 12 bases. This CDR3 is 19 amino acids long. Germline loops: CDR1 SGHTA, CDR2 FQGNSA. J was trimmed by 0 bases and V by 1 base; bases with no gene match: 8. The CDR3 nucleotides read TGTGCCAGCAGCTTAGTACGGACTAGCGGGATTTCTAGCACAGATACGCAGTATTTT. Its protein product is CASSLVRTSGISSTDTQYF.

This chain connects TRBV10-3 to TRBJ2-1, with a weak D call TRBD1 (6 bases). Germline V gene sequence: CDR1 ENHRY, CDR2 SYGVKD. The ends were cut back, 10 bases at V and 2 bases at J, with 9 bases in the middle. The CDR3 extends over 12 amino acids. CDR3 loop: CATQGTYNEQFF. The CDR3 DNA is TGTGCCACCCAGGGGACCTACAATGAGCAGTTCTTC.

On this clone itself: This same CDR3 is encoded by further DNA sequences in the sample. CDR3 DNA sequence: TGTGCCAGTAGTATAGGACTAGCGGGGGGCAATGAGCAGTTCTTC. It translates to CASSIGLAGGNEQFF. This chain joins TRBV19 and TRBJ2-1, with TRBD2 identical over 13 bases. CDR1 LNHDA and CDR2 SQIVND come from the germline V gene (reference sequence). The CDR3 runs to 15 residues. Trimming removed 1 base from V and 6 bases from J; junction bases left unmatched: 0.

This clone was seen a handful of times. The V and J genes are TRBV29-1 and TRBJ2-7; D is possibly TRBD1 (5 bases). The CDR3 is 12 amino acids. The V gene's germline CDR1 is SQVTM and CDR2 ANQGSEA. Trimming removed 7 bases at V and 0 bases at J, with 10 bases between. CDR3 nucleotide sequence: TGCAGCGCAAGGGGCAACTCCTACGAGCAGTACTTC. Its translation: CSARGNSYEQYF.

J is TRBJ2-1 and V is TRBV27, with 14 positions matching TRBD2. Trimming removed 4 bases from V and 4 bases from J; junction bases left unmatched: 9. From germline, CDR1 is MNHEY and CDR2 SMNVEV (reference sequence). The CDR3 has 18 residues. The CDR3 DNA reads as TGTGCCAGCAGTTCCGGACTAGCGGGAGGTCCAGGGTACAATGAGCAGTTCTTC. As protein: CASSSGLAGGPGYNEQFF.

The chain joins TRBV7-3 to TRBJ2-1, with D possibly matching TRBD1 (7 bases). The CDR3 covers 15 residues. From germline, CDR1 is SGHTA and CDR2 FQGTGA. Trimming pared 2 bases from V and 7 bases from J, leaving 15 bases between. The CDR3 protein is CASSLLGGAGNEQFF. The CDR3 region has the DNA TGTGCCAGCAGCTTATTAGGGGGCGCGGGGAATGAGCAGTTCTTC.

This chain uses TRBV6-5 with TRBJ1-3, with a tentative D call TRBD1 (5 bases). Germline CDR1 MNHEY, CDR2 SVGAGI. Trimming removed 8 bases from V and 7 bases from J, with 18 bases in between. CDR3 length: 14 residues. This chain's CDR3 is CASFKGGRGNTIYF. For the CDR3, the DNA is TGTGCCAGCTTCAAGGGAGGCCGGGGGAACACCATATATTTT.

The chain links TRBV6-5 to TRBJ1-3, with D possibly being TRBD1 (5 bases). This CDR3 contains 13 residues. In germline, CDR1 is MNHEY, CDR2 SVGAGI. The V and J ends lost 5 bases and 4 bases respectively, with 9 bases between them. CDR3 region: CASSTRQGNTIYF. Here the CDR3 DNA reads TGTGCCAGCAGTACTCGACAGGGAAACACCATATATTTT.

Concerning this clone: In the same sample, other DNA sequences code for this CDR3. This rearrangement joins TRBV18 to TRBJ2-2, with 9 bases that match TRBD1. The CDR3 has 15 amino acids. Germline CDR1 reads KGHSH; CDR2 reads LQKENI. Trimming took 3 bases from V and 6 from J; bases not matched to a gene: 5. For the CDR3, the DNA is TGTGCCAGCTCACCGGACAGGGGACGGGCCGGGGAGCTGTTTTTT. As protein: CASSPDRGRAGELFF.